What follows are 24 T cell receptor beta chains derived from one specimen sequenced in a study of beta chain features in type 1 diabetes. General study results and limits: TCRB CDR3 length was moderately but significantly reduced in all four CD4+ subsets of Type 1 diabetes patients.

Expressed TCRB transcripts were sequenced, since all the RNA that had been isolated was reverse transcribed. Sequenced by immunoSEQ multiplex PCR; TCRdb stores in-frame clones only, minus some. This sample has hundreds of thousands of clones, with roughly 13% found just once. These TCRs' antigens remain unknown. The sample taken for sequencing was naive CD4+ T cells from blood. These receptors came from a man between 18 and 29 years old with type 1 diabetes.

This clone was counted between two and nine times. The chain uses TRBV30 and TRBJ2-3; 7 bases agree with TRBD1. The CDR3 runs to 12 residues. Per germline, CDR1 GTSNPN and CDR2 SVGIG (reference sequence). V lost 0 bases to trimming and J lost 9 bases; unmatched junction nucleotides: 3. CDR3 DNA sequence: TGTGCCTGGAGTGTAACAGGGGAGACGCAGTATTTT. Its protein is CAWSVTGETQYF.

The chain employs TRBV2 and TRBJ2-3; no clear D gene. There are 13 residues in the CDR3. Germline V gene sequence: CDR1 SNHLY, CDR2 FYNNEI. Trimming took 11 bases from V and 4 from J, leaving 16 bases between them. The CDR3: CAAKSRVSDTQYF. CDR3 in DNA: TGTGCCGCTAAGAGCCGGGTGTCAGATACGCAGTATTTT.

The sample holds a few counts of this clone. The gene calls are TRBV28 and TRBJ1-2, with D possibly being TRBD1 (6 bases). There are 13 residues in the CDR3. From germline, CDR1 is MDHEN and CDR2 SYDVKM. The germline V and J ends were trimmed by 2 bases and 8 bases, with 12 bases remaining between them. The CDR3 sequence is CASSLRGAPGYTF. In DNA form, the CDR3 reads TGTGCCAGCAGTTTACGGGGGGCGCCCGGCTACACCTTC.

This clone was observed a few times. The V and J genes are TRBV7-6 and TRBJ1-5; D gene unclear. With 0 bases removed from V and 9 bases from J, the gap between germline ends came to 6 bases. The CDR3 is 12 residues long. Germline CDR1 reads SGHVS; CDR2 reads FNYEAQ. CDR3 region: CASSLADGPQHF. DNA for the CDR3: TGTGCCAGCAGCTTAGCCGACGGGCCCCAGCATTTT.

This clone was seen more than once but under ten times. CDR3 loop: CAWSVHGARRQETQYF. The CDR3 DNA follows: TGTGCCTGGAGTGTACATGGGGCCCGTCGACAAGAGACCCAGTACTTC. The chain couples TRBV30 to TRBJ2-5; maybe TRBD1 (5 bases). This CDR3 has 16 residues. The V gene's germline CDR1 is GTSNPN and CDR2 SVGIG (reference sequence). V was shortened by 0 bases and J by 2 bases, with 16 bases between the two germline ends.

This clone was counted only a few times. V is TRBV29-1 and J is TRBJ1-6, with TRBD1 as a possible D gene (6 bases). From germline, CDR1 is SQVTM and CDR2 ANQGSEA. The V end lost 4 bases, the J end lost 6 bases, and 10 bases lay between the germline ends. CDR3 length: 13 amino acids. CDR3: CSVGTALNSPLHF. In nucleotides, the CDR3 is TGCAGCGTTGGGACAGCTCTTAATTCACCCCTCCACTTT.

V usage is TRBV7-2 and J usage is TRBJ2-5, with D perhaps matching TRBD1 or TRBD2 (5 bases each). From germline, CDR1 is SGHTA and CDR2 FQGNSA. The CDR3 is 15 residues long. The V gene lost 5 bases and the J gene lost 2 bases, with 15 bases spanning the gap. The CDR3 protein is CASSPGTLPQETQYF. In nucleotides, the CDR3 is TGTGCCAGCAGCCCCGGGACCCTACCTCAAGAGACCCAGTACTTC.

This clone was observed a few times. V gene TRBV15 combines with J gene TRBJ1-5; 9 bases are a match to TRBD1. Germline CDR1 and CDR2: LNHNV and YYDKDF (reference sequence). The trim removed 3 bases at V and 6 bases at J, leaving 6 bases unmatched. This CDR3 has 15 residues. The CDR3 nucleotides are TGTGCCACCAGCAGTGCACAGGGGGCGGCTCAGCCCCAGCATTTT. Its protein is CATSSAQGAAQPQHF. Full variable domain (missing parts from reference TRBV15 and TRBJ1-5): DAMVIQNPRYQVTQFGKPVTLSCSQTLNHNVMYWYQQKSSQAPKLLFHYYDKDFNNEADTPDNFQSRRPNTSFCFLDIRSPGLGDTAMYLCATSSAQGAAQPQHFGDGTRLSIL.

Remarks on this clone: The same CDR3 is also encoded by other DNA sequences in this sample. The gene calls are TRBV7-9 and TRBJ1-2; D unresolved. The germline V gene has CDR1 SEHNR and CDR2 FQNEAQ (reference sequence). V lost 1 base, J lost 4 bases, and 7 bases lay in between. The CDR3 is 13 amino acids. CDR3: CASSLEGAYGYTF. For the CDR3, the DNA is TGTGCCAGCAGCTTAGAAGGAGCCTATGGCTACACCTTC.

This chain uses TRBV4-3 with TRBJ2-7, with D unclear. Germline-derived CDR1 and CDR2 are LGHNA and YSLEER. The ends were cut back, 0 bases at V and 2 bases at J, with 5 bases in the middle. The CDR3 is 13 residues long. The CDR3: CASSQDIPYEQYF. The CDR3 DNA is TGCGCCAGCAGCCAAGATATACCCTACGAGCAGTACTTC.

This clone was detected a few times. The chain links TRBV5-1 to TRBJ2-1; the D is unclear. Germline CDR1 and CDR2: SGHRS and YFSETQ. This CDR3 comprises 11 residues. The V and J ends lost 5 bases and 5 bases respectively, with 5 bases between them. CDR3 region: CASRSDNEQFF. DNA for the CDR3: TGCGCCAGCAGATCGGACAATGAGCAGTTCTTC.

A few counts support this clone. This chain uses TRBV29-1 with TRBJ2-1; no reliable D call. Germline V gene sequence: CDR1 SQVTM, CDR2 ANQGSEA. Trimming stripped 4 bases from V and 2 bases from J, with 9 bases between. CDR3 length: 13 residues. The CDR3 DNA is TGCAGCGTTGTATCCAACGCCTACAATGAGCAGTTCTTC. This encodes CSVVSNAYNEQFF.

The chain recombines TRBV7-2 with TRBJ1-2; D unresolved. The CDR3 has 11 amino acids. V was trimmed by 5 bases and J by 5 bases, leaving 6 bases between them. Looked up from germline, CDR1 is SGHTA and CDR2 is FQGNSA. CDR3 sequence: CASSPTYGYTF. In DNA, the CDR3 is TGTGCCAGCAGCCCCACGTATGGCTACACCTTC.

This clone appeared a few times. The chain couples TRBV30 to TRBJ1-1; 7 bases are shared with TRBD1. Germline V gene sequence: CDR1 GTSNPN, CDR2 SVGIG (reference sequence). V shed 5 bases and J 0 bases; nucleotides not matched to a gene: 0. CDR3 length equals 12 residues. The CDR3, as DNA: TGTGCCTGGGGGACAGTGAACACTGAAGCTTTCTTT. This codes for CAWGTVNTEAFF.

This chain links TRBV6-5 with TRBJ2-2; D is ambiguous. CDR3 size: 14 residues. Deletions cut 2 bases from V and 3 bases from J, with 7 bases between. The germline CDR1 and CDR2 sequences are MNHEY and SVGAGI. The CDR3 DNA reads as TGTGCCAGCAGTTACAGTAAATACACCGGGGAGCTGTTTTTT. This translates into CASSYSKYTGELFF.

This clone was detected once. The genes are TRBV6-6 and TRBJ1-1; D is unclear. Germline CDR1 MNHNY, CDR2 SVGAGI (reference sequence). The CDR3 covers 14 residues. V was clipped by 5 bases and J by 1 base, with 11 bases between them. CDR3 sequence (DNA): TGTGCCAGCAGTCGCGCTCGGCGGAACACTGAAGCTTTCTTT. It is translated as CASSRARRNTEAFF.

The chain has TRBV5-4 and TRBJ2-1, with D possibly matching TRBD2 (6 bases). The CDR3 consists of 13 residues. The ends were cut back, 4 bases at V and 7 bases at J, with 12 bases in the middle. The V gene's germline CDR1 is SGHNT and CDR2 YYREEE (reference sequence). For the CDR3, the DNA is TGTGCCAGCAGCCCCTGGGCGGGGAATGAGCAGTTCTTC. Translating gives CASSPWAGNEQFF.

The CDR3 nucleotides read TGTGCCTGGAGTGAGGGAGGAGCTCCGGGCAATCAGCCCCAGCATTTT. It specifies CAWSEGGAPGNQPQHF. The chain uses TRBV30 and TRBJ1-5; D call uncertain. Germline CDR1 GTSNPN, CDR2 SVGIG (reference sequence). V lost 1 base to trimming and J lost 2 bases, with 15 bases between them. The CDR3 sequence is 16 residues long. Full variable domain (missing parts from reference TRBV30 and TRBJ1-5): SQTIHQWPATLVQPVGSPLSLECTVEGTSNPNLYWYRQAAGRGLQLLFYSVGIGQISSEVPQNLSASRPQDRQFILSSKKLLLSDSGFYLCAWSEGGAPGNQPQHFGDGTRLSIL.

This clone has just a few counts. The chain uses TRBV2 and TRBJ2-7; perhaps TRBD1 as D (5 bases). V was clipped by 10 bases and J by 5 bases, with 21 bases between them. Germline V lookup: CDR1 SNHLY, CDR2 FYNNEI. This CDR3 region has 14 residues. The CDR3 is CAKGVGRGGDEQYF. The CDR3 DNA sequence: TGTGCCAAAGGCGTCGGAAGGGGCGGCGACGAGCAGTACTTC. The whole variable domain, remainder taken from reference TRBV2 and TRBJ2-7, is EPEVTQTPSHQVTQMGQEVILRCVPISNHLYFYWYRQILGQKVEFLVSFYNNEISEKSEIFDDQFSVERPDGSNFTLKIRSTKLEDSAMYFCAKGVGRGGDEQYFGPGTRLTVT.

This clone was observed a handful of times. The CDR3 sequence is CASETGDTGELFF. Written as DNA, the CDR3 is TGCGCCAGTGAAACAGGGGACACCGGGGAGCTGTTTTTT. The genes are TRBV5-1 and TRBJ2-2, with 7 bases aligning to TRBD1. The CDR3 extends over 13 amino acids. Trimming removed 8 bases from V and 3 bases from J; junction bases left unmatched: 4. The V gene's germline CDR1 is SGHRS and CDR2 YFSETQ.

On this clone: This sample includes further DNA sequences coding for the same CDR3. The chain employs TRBV9 and TRBJ2-3; TRBD2 matches 7 bases. This CDR3 has 14 amino acids. Germline V CDR1 and CDR2: SGDLS, YYNGEE. J gave up 1 base and V 1 base, and 0 bases lay outside the gene matches. The CDR3 coding sequence is TGTGCCAGCAGCGTAACTAGCGGCACAGATACGCAGTATTTT. Protein: CASSVTSGTDTQYF.

The chain links TRBV30 to TRBJ1-1; D remains unclear. V was clipped by 0 bases and J by 4 bases, with 9 bases between them. Per germline, CDR1 GTSNPN and CDR2 SVGIG (reference sequence). The CDR3 runs to 13 residues. CDR3 nucleotide sequence: TGTGCCTGGAGTGTACAGTCTTTCACTGAAGCTTTCTTT. Its protein product is CAWSVQSFTEAFF.

This rearrangement joins TRBV13 to TRBJ1-2; 10 bases map to TRBD1. V dropped 4 bases and J dropped 2; count of bases not matched to a gene: 4. The V gene's germline CDR1 is PRHDT and CDR2 FYEKMQ (reference sequence). The CDR3 length is 15 residues. DNA for the CDR3: TGTGCCAGCAGCTCCGACAGGGGGCAGAACTATGGCTACACCTTC. It codes for CASSSDRGQNYGYTF. The full variable domain, in which reference TRBV13 and TRBJ1-2 provide the parts outside the CDR3, is AAGVIQSPRHLIKEKRETATLKCYPIPRHDTVYWYQQGPGQDPQFLISFYEKMQSDKGSIPDRFSAQQFSDYHSELNMSSLELGDSALYFCASSSDRGQNYGYTFGSGTRLTVV.

The chain recombines TRBV9 with TRBJ1-5; 10 nucleotides align to TRBD1. Germline V gives CDR1 SGDLS, CDR2 YYNGEE. The junction had 8 bases not matched to a gene; V was cut back by 3 bases and J by 2 bases. This CDR3 region has 17 residues. The CDR3: CASSAGPGTGGNQPQHF. The CDR3 DNA follows: TGTGCCAGCAGCGCTGGGCCCGGGACAGGGGGCAATCAGCCCCAGCATTTT.